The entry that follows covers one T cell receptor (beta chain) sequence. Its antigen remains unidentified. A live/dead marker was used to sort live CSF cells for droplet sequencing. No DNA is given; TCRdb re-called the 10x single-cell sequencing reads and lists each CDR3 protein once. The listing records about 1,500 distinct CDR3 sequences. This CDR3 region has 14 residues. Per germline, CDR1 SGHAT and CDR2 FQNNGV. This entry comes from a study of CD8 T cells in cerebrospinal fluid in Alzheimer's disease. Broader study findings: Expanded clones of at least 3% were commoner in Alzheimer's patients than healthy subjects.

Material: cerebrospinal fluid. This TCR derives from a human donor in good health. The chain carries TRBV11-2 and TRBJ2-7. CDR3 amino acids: CASSRVRHLYEQYF.